These 29 T cell receptor beta chains were sequenced from one sample in a study of PD-1 blockade in classical Hodgkin lymphoma. The table came from immunoSEQ multiplex PCR; TCRdb's copy has only in-frame clones and leaves some out. The sample has some 84,000 clones, about 90% seen once. Each patient experienced a relapse that followed autologous stem cell transplantation, and brentuximab vedotin exposure varied. The starting material was peripheral blood mononuclear cells (PBMCs), obtained before the second cycle of nivolumab. These receptors all come from a human donor with classical Hodgkin lymphoma.

In DNA, the CDR3 is TGTGCCAGCAGCCCCATAGCGGGATCGAATGAGCAGTTCTTC. Translated: CASSPIAGSNEQFF. V is TRBV7-3 and J is TRBJ2-1; 8 bases are shared with TRBD2. V was pared by 5 bases and J by 7 bases, with 7 bases of the junction left unmatched. The CDR3 runs to 14 residues. CDR1 is SGHTA and CDR2 is FQGTGA in the germline V gene.

V is TRBV6-6 and J is TRBJ2-5; no definite D call. The CDR3 extends over 11 amino acids. Trimming shortened V by 7 bases and J by 11 bases, and 14 bases separated the two germline ends. Germline V gene data show CDR1 as MNHNY and CDR2 as SVGAGI (reference sequence). The CDR3 sequence: CASTFAQEQYF. CDR3 bases: TGTGCCAGCACGTTTGCCCAAGAGCAGTACTTC.

V and J are TRBV2 and TRBJ2-2; D is possibly TRBD2 (5 bases). Germline CDR1 and CDR2: SNHLY and FYNNEI. There are 14 residues in the CDR3. Trimming shortened V by 8 bases and J by 9 bases, and 19 bases separated the two germline ends. Here the CDR3 reads CASGNPTSTRELFF. Here the CDR3 DNA reads TGTGCCAGCGGAAATCCTACTTCGACTAGGGAGCTGTTTTTT.

This chain uses TRBV27 with TRBJ2-2; a possible D gene is TRBD1 (6 bases). Looked up from germline, CDR1 is MNHEY and CDR2 is SMNVEV (reference sequence). With 6 bases removed from V and 5 bases from J, the gap between germline ends came to 13 bases. The CDR3 contains 14 residues. CDR3 protein: CASSVTQGTGELFF. The CDR3 DNA sequence: TGTGCCAGCAGCGTTACACAGGGAACCGGGGAGCTGTTTTTT.

The genes are TRBV28 and TRBJ1-5, with a possible D match to TRBD1 (5 bases). The germline V gene encodes CDR1 MDHEN and CDR2 SYDVKM. V was cut by 10 bases and J by 4 bases, with 20 bases left in between. This CDR3 comprises 15 residues. The CDR3 sequence: CATELGWGGNQPQHF. CDR3 nucleotide sequence: TGTGCCACTGAGTTGGGTTGGGGGGGGAATCAGCCCCAGCATTTT.

In nucleotides, the CDR3 is TGTGCCAGCAGTCGGGGAGACTACCCCCACCCCGGGGAGCTGTTTTTT. Its translation is CASSRGDYPHPGELFF. V gene TRBV25-1 combines with J gene TRBJ2-2, with D tentatively TRBD2 (5 bases). V gave up 5 bases and J gave up 6 bases, with 19 bases separating them. From germline, CDR1 is MGHDK and CDR2 SYGVNS. CDR3 length: 16 residues.

This chain connects TRBV2 to TRBJ2-2; D unresolved. Germline V gene data show CDR1 as SNHLY and CDR2 as FYNNEI. The CDR3 has 13 amino acids. V was trimmed by 4 bases and J by 2 bases, leaving 5 bases between them. The CDR3 reads CASSVPNTGELFF. In DNA, the CDR3 is TGTGCCAGCAGTGTTCCAAACACCGGGGAGCTGTTTTTT.

The chain joins TRBV7-9 to TRBJ1-2; possibly TRBD1 for D (5 bases). The V gene lost 1 base and the J gene lost 4 bases, with 10 bases spanning the gap. CDR1 and CDR2 from the germline V gene are SEHNR and FQNEAQ (reference sequence). The CDR3 has 14 amino acids. DNA for the CDR3: TGTGCCAGCAGCTTAGGCGGGGCCAGCTATGGCTACACCTTC. It specifies CASSLGGASYGYTF.

About this clone itself: Other DNA sequences in this specimen translate into the identical CDR3. The chain links TRBV27 to TRBJ1-1; maybe TRBD1 (6 bases). The CDR3 runs to 12 residues. The germline V gene has CDR1 MNHEY and CDR2 SMNVEV (reference sequence). In DNA, the CDR3 is TGTCCCCCAACAGGGCAACGAACTGAAGCTTTCTTT. This gives the protein CPPTGQRTEAFF.

CDR3 coding DNA: TGTGCCAGCAGCTTAGCCGGGACTAGTTGGACTAGCTCCTACGAGCAGTACTTC. The encoded protein is CASSLAGTSWTSSYEQYF. V gene TRBV7-2 combines with J gene TRBJ2-7; 8 bases agree with TRBD2. The junction had 10 bases not matched to a gene; V was cut back by 0 bases and J by 0 bases. The V gene's germline CDR1 is SGHTA and CDR2 FQGNSA. CDR3 length: 18 residues.

This chain joins TRBV6-6 and TRBJ1-6; D remains unclear. V was clipped by 4 bases and J by 0 bases, with 4 bases between them. Germline V lookup: CDR1 MNHNY, CDR2 SVGAGI (reference sequence). The CDR3 covers 14 residues. In DNA form, the CDR3 reads TGTGCCAGCAGTTCAGGCTCCTATAATTCACCCCTCCACTTT. Protein sequence: CASSSGSYNSPLHF.

The chain couples TRBV28 to TRBJ1-1; D might be TRBD1 (5 bases). CDR1 MDHEN and CDR2 SYDVKM come from the germline V gene. This CDR3 spans 15 amino acids. V was cut by 1 base and J by 1 base, with 10 bases left in between. For the CDR3, the DNA is TGTGCCAGCAGTTTATCTTTCACAGGGAACACTGAAGCTTTCTTT. Encoded protein: CASSLSFTGNTEAFF.

The chain links TRBV28 to TRBJ1-2; 7 bases match TRBD1. The CDR3 is made up of 18 amino acids. The ends lost 7 bases at V and 4 bases at J; junction bases unmatched: 21. Germline V lookup: CDR1 MDHEN, CDR2 SYDVKM. In nucleotides, the CDR3 is TGTGCCAGCATATCCCTAGGAACAGGGGTCGGGTCTGGCTATGGCTACACCTTC. It is translated as CASISLGTGVGSGYGYTF.

The gene calls are TRBV14 and TRBJ2-3; TRBD1 agrees at 9 bases. This CDR3 is 15 amino acids long. V shed 4 bases and J 0 bases; nucleotides not matched to a gene: 2. Germline assignment: CDR1 SGHDN and CDR2 FVKESK. Here the CDR3 reads CASSPGQGSTDTQYF. CDR3 DNA: TGTGCCAGCAGCCCTGGACAGGGGAGCACAGATACGCAGTATTTT.

The rearrangement uses TRBV23-1 and TRBJ1-5; 10 bases are shared with TRBD1. TRBV23-1 is known as an ORF, though its function is uncertain. The V gene end was trimmed by 2 bases and the J gene end by 0 bases; junction bases not matched to a gene: 7. The CDR3 runs 18 residues. In DNA form, the CDR3 reads TGCGCCAGCAGTCAACCGGGACAGGGGCGGCATAGCAATCAGCCCCAGCATTTT. This encodes CASSQPGQGRHSNQPQHF.

The J gene is TRBJ2-1, the V gene TRBV6-6; D is ambiguous. This CDR3 is built from 13 residues. Germline V CDR1 and CDR2: MNHNY, SVGAGI (reference sequence). Trimming removed 3 bases from V and 4 bases from J, with 7 bases in between. DNA for the CDR3: TGTGCCAGCAGTTATGGGCTGTACAATGAGCAGTTCTTC. Residues: CASSYGLYNEQFF.

J is TRBJ2-7 and V is TRBV30; D is unclear. Germline assignment: CDR1 GTSNPN and CDR2 SVGIG (reference sequence). The CDR3 has 12 amino acids. V was clipped by 2 bases and J by 7 bases, with 12 bases between them. The CDR3 DNA is TGTGCCTGGAGTAGGGCCAATTTGGAGCAGTACTTC. Translation gives CAWSRANLEQYF.

This clone was detected only a few times. The chain couples TRBV7-9 to TRBJ2-2; D is undetermined. The CDR3 contains 14 residues. Germline assignment: CDR1 SEHNR and CDR2 FQNEAQ (reference sequence). Deletions cut 5 bases from V and 6 bases from J, with 13 bases between. This CDR3 reads CASSDNTRSGELFF. DNA of the CDR3: TGTGCCAGCAGCGACAACACTCGGTCCGGGGAGCTGTTTTTT.

The chain carries TRBV5-1 and TRBJ2-7, with 8 nucleotides matching TRBD2. This CDR3 is built from 15 residues. Germline CDR1 SGHRS, CDR2 YFSETQ. The V segment lost 3 bases and the J segment 0 bases; nucleotides outside the gene matches: 5. CDR3 protein: CASSSQGTSSYEQYF. The DNA for the CDR3 is TGCGCCAGCAGCTCGCAGGGGACTAGCTCCTACGAGCAGTACTTC.

As for this clone: Within the sample, other DNA sequences also encode this same CDR3. This rearrangement joins TRBV5-1 to TRBJ1-1; the D is unclear. This CDR3 is 13 amino acids long. CDR1 SGHRS and CDR2 YFSETQ come from the germline V gene. V lost 3 bases, J lost 1 base, and 7 bases lay in between. CDR3 DNA: TGCGCCAGCAGCTGGACGGCGAACACTGAAGCTTTCTTT. Protein: CASSWTANTEAFF.

The gene calls are TRBV6-1 and TRBJ1-3, with 8 bases matching TRBD1. CDR3 size: 14 residues. Germline lookup yields CDR1 MNHNS and CDR2 SASEGT. Losses at the gene ends were 6 bases for V and 4 bases for J; bases not matched to a gene: 5. For the CDR3, the DNA is TGTGCCAGCAGCCCCAGGGGGCTGGGAAACACCATATATTTT. This translates into CASSPRGLGNTIYF.

This clone has just a few counts. The V call is TRBV2, the J call TRBJ1-5, with TRBD1 matching over 11 bases. Germline V gene data show CDR1 as SNHLY and CDR2 as FYNNEI. The CDR3 runs to 13 residues. J was trimmed by 5 bases and V by 6 bases; bases with no gene match: 0. DNA for the CDR3: TGTGCCAGCAGGGGACAGGGGGATCAGCCCCAGCATTTT. Its protein product is CASRGQGDQPQHF. The full variable domain, with the rest looked up from reference TRBV2 and TRBJ1-5, is EPEVTQTPSHQVTQMGQEVILRCVPISNHLYFYWYRQILGQKVEFLVSFYNNEISEKSEIFDDQFSVERPDGSNFTLKIRSTKLEDSAMYFCASRGQGDQPQHFGDGTRLSIL.

The rearrangement joins TRBV27 to TRBJ2-3; 12 positions match TRBD1. CDR3 length: 13 amino acids. Germline V gives CDR1 MNHEY, CDR2 SMNVEV (reference sequence). CDR3 region: CAAGTGGSDTQYF. The CDR3 DNA follows: TGTGCGGCGGGGACAGGGGGCTCAGATACGCAGTATTTT.

The chain has TRBV9 and TRBJ2-1; D gene ambiguous. The V end was cut by 1 base, the J end by 2 bases, with 4 bases between. This CDR3 has 13 amino acids. The germline CDR1 and CDR2 sequences are SGDLS and YYNGEE. The CDR3 is CASSVRPYNEQFF. In DNA, the CDR3 is TGTGCCAGCAGCGTACGACCCTACAATGAGCAGTTCTTC. The complete variable domain, with remaining parts taken from reference TRBV9 and TRBJ2-1, reads DSGVTQTPKHLITATGQRVTLRCSPRSGDLSVYWYQQSLDQGLQFLIQYYNGEERAKGNILERFSAQQFPDLHSELNLSSLELGDSALYFCASSVRPYNEQFFGPGTRLTVL.

This chain joins TRBV7-9 and TRBJ2-7; 9 bases line up with TRBD2. CDR1 SEHNR and CDR2 FQNEAQ come from the germline V gene (reference sequence). The CDR3 is 18 residues long. V was clipped by 4 bases and J by 0 bases; unmatched bases: 13. CDR3 residues: CASSSPPPSGASSYEQYF. CDR3 in DNA: TGTGCCAGCAGCTCCCCTCCCCCTAGCGGGGCCTCCTCCTACGAGCAGTACTTC. Complete variable domain (other parts from reference TRBV7-9 and TRBJ2-7): DTGVSQNPRHKITKRGQNVTFRCDPISEHNRLYWYRQTLGQGPEFLTYFQNEAQLEKSRLLSDRFSAERPKGSFSTLEIQRTEQGDSAMYLCASSSPPPSGASSYEQYFGPGTRLTVT.

The chain recombines TRBV21-1 with TRBJ1-3; the table's D gene call, TRBD1, was not cross checked with the DNA. TRBV21-1 is a pseudogene locus. The CDR3 extends over 21 amino acids. CDR3 sequence: CASSNVNGTPCTGGGGNTIYF. The CDR3 bases are TGTGCCAGCAGCAATGTGAATGGCACGCCCTGTACAGGGGGAGGTGGAAACACCATATATTTT.

The CDR3 nucleotides read TGTGCCAGCAGCCCGAGACAGCTCCAAAATGAAAAACTGTTTTTT. Translation: CASSPRQLQNEKLFF. This rearrangement joins TRBV9 to TRBJ1-4, with a possible D match to TRBD1 (5 bases). V lost 4 bases and J lost 5, with 15 bases in between. In germline, CDR1 is SGDLS, CDR2 YYNGEE. The CDR3 is made up of 15 amino acids.

This rearrangement joins TRBV28 to TRBJ2-7; 16 bases line up with TRBD2. The germline V gene encodes CDR1 MDHEN and CDR2 SYDVKM. V was clipped by 6 bases and J by 4 bases; unmatched bases: 6. The length of the CDR3 is 16 residues. CDR3: CASSTGLAGGPYEQYF. Here the CDR3 DNA reads TGTGCCAGCAGCACGGGACTAGCGGGAGGGCCTTACGAGCAGTACTTC. The full variable domain, completed using reference TRBV28 and TRBJ2-7, is DVKVTQSSRYLVKRTGEKVFLECVQDMDHENMFWYRQDPGLGLRLIYFSYDVKMKEKGDIPEGYSVSREKKERFSLILESASTNQTSMYLCASSTGLAGGPYEQYFGPGTRLTVT.

This chain uses TRBV7-8 with TRBJ2-7, with D tentatively TRBD1 (6 bases). The germline V and J ends were trimmed by 4 bases and 3 bases, with 19 bases remaining between them. The CDR3 has 16 amino acids. Germline V gene data show CDR1 as SGHVS and CDR2 as FQNEAQ. The DNA of the CDR3 is TGTGCCAGCAGCTCAAAGGGGACAAACCCAAGCTACGAGCAGTACTTC. Translating it yields CASSSKGTNPSYEQYF.